Shown below are 15 T cell receptor beta chains from a single sample sequenced in a study of cytomegalovirus exposure and HLA in healthy donors. PCR amplification relied on 60 Vbeta primers (plus 13 Jbeta primers). Sequencing used immunoSEQ multiplex PCR; TCRdb keeps in-frame clones, though not all of them. Of about 160,000 clones in the sample, 70% to 80% were seen once. Input material: PBMCs. These receptors originate from a man aged 45 to 65 in good health and CMV-seropositive.

The CDR3 bases are TGTGCCAGCAGCCCCTGGGGACAGGGATCCTACGAGCAGTACTTC. It yields the protein CASSPWGQGSYEQYF. The rearrangement joins TRBV7-9 to TRBJ2-7; TRBD1 aligns across 9 bases. This CDR3 spans 15 amino acids. Germline CDR1 is SEHNR and CDR2 is FQNEAQ (reference sequence). The trim removed 5 bases at V and 1 base at J, leaving 6 bases unmatched.

The V call is TRBV21-1, the J call TRBJ1-3. TRBV21-1 is given as a pseudogene. The CDR3 length is 17 residues. The CDR3 protein is CASSKARGLSSGNTIYF. CDR3 sequence (DNA): TGTGCCAGCAGCAAAGCGCGGGGACTTAGCTCTGGAAACACCATATATTTT.

The chain joins TRBV7-9 to TRBJ2-5; TRBD1 aligns across 10 bases. After removal of 5 bases from V and 1 base from J, the junction contained 4 bases not matched to a gene. Germline lookup yields CDR1 SEHNR and CDR2 FQNEAQ (reference sequence). The CDR3 consists of 15 residues. CDR3 in amino acids: CASSIRDRGQETQYF. The CDR3 nucleotides read TGTGCCAGCAGCATCCGGGACAGGGGCCAAGAGACCCAGTACTTC.

This clone is a singleton in its sample. The J gene is TRBJ1-2, the V gene TRBV4-2, with D perhaps matching TRBD1 (5 bases). The CDR3 consists of 16 residues. Germline V gene data show CDR1 as LGHNA and CDR2 as YNFKEQ. V lost 4 bases, J lost 0 bases, and 15 bases lay in between. The CDR3 sequence: CASSPHRQGPNYGYTF. CDR3 nucleotides: TGTGCCAGCAGCCCCCATAGGCAGGGTCCTAACTATGGCTACACCTTC.

The chain has TRBV11-2 and TRBJ2-6, with TRBD1 identical over 7 bases. CDR3 length equals 17 residues. Trimming cost V 5 bases and J 0 bases; bases outside gene matches: 7. Germline loops: CDR1 SGHAT, CDR2 FQNNGV. The CDR3 DNA sequence: TGTGCCAGCAGCGGGACAGCCGTCCTCTCTGGGGCCAACGTCCTGACTTTC. It is translated as CASSGTAVLSGANVLTF.

The J gene is TRBJ1-1, the V gene TRBV29-1; D gene ambiguous. Trimming removed 5 bases from V and 0 bases from J, with 4 bases in between. In germline, CDR1 is SQVTM, CDR2 ANQGSEA. The CDR3 sequence is 11 residues long. DNA for the CDR3: TGCAGCGTTCGGGTGAACACTGAAGCTTTCTTT. Its protein product is CSVRVNTEAFF.

The chain is built from TRBV21-1 and TRBJ2-7; the D call of TRBD1 is as the table states it, not checked on the DNA. TRBV21-1 is described as a pseudogene. The CDR3 contains 13 residues. CDR3 residues: CASSRHRVCEQYF. The DNA for the CDR3 is TGTGCCAGCAGCAGACACAGGGTATGCGAGCAGTACTTC.

The V gene is TRBV30, the J gene TRBJ1-6; 7 bases fit TRBD1. This CDR3 contains 16 residues. Trimming took 2 bases from V and 4 from J; bases not matched to a gene: 8. Germline assignment: CDR1 GTSNPN and CDR2 SVGIG (reference sequence). DNA of the CDR3: TGTGCCTGGAGTCTAACAGGGGTGGTGTATAATTCACCCCTCCACTTT. Encoded protein: CAWSLTGVVYNSPLHF.

This clone showed up just once. The rearrangement joins TRBV9 to TRBJ1-3; 10 bases are shared with TRBD1. The CDR3 consists of 16 residues. The germline gives CDR1 SGDLS, CDR2 YYNGEE. Unmatched junction bases numbered 2, after V lost 0 bases and J lost 2 bases. The CDR3 sequence is CASSVGGTGAGNTIYF. The CDR3 region has the DNA TGTGCCAGCAGCGTAGGCGGGACAGGGGCTGGAAACACCATATATTTT.

The chain employs TRBV4-3 and TRBJ2-1, with 9 bases matching TRBD2. V lost 2 bases to trimming and J lost 5 bases; unmatched junction nucleotides: 4. The CDR3 spans 15 residues. Germline CDR1 and CDR2: LGHNA and YSLEER. This chain's CDR3 is CASSQSGGRNNEQFF. CDR3 in DNA: TGCGCCAGCAGCCAAAGCGGGGGGAGAAACAATGAGCAGTTCTTC.

The rearrangement uses TRBV25-1 and TRBJ2-7; TRBD1 matches 9 bases. Germline loops: CDR1 MGHDK, CDR2 SYGVNS. The length of the CDR3 is 15 residues. V lost 4 bases, J lost 1 base, and 5 bases stayed unmatched. The CDR3 protein is CASSGSGTGSYEQYF. The CDR3 bases are TGTGCCAGCAGTGGATCCGGGACAGGGTCCTACGAGCAGTACTTC.

V usage is TRBV21-1 and J usage is TRBJ1-1; the DNA was not used to check the table's D call, TRBD1. TRBV21-1 is a pseudogene. There are 15 residues in the CDR3. The CDR3 DNA is TGTGCCAGCAATACAGGGTTAGTTATGAACACTGAAGCTTTCTTT. Amino acid sequence: CASNTGLVMNTEAFF.

This chain connects TRBV6-1 to TRBJ2-2, with TRBD2 as a possible D gene (6 bases). This CDR3 is built from 14 residues. Germline V CDR1 and CDR2: MNHNS, SASEGT. V was shortened by 10 bases and J by 6 bases, with 18 bases between the two germline ends. The CDR3 loop reads CANRFPGLPGELFF. CDR3 nucleotides: TGTGCCAACAGATTTCCGGGACTCCCCGGGGAGCTGTTTTTT.

The chain has TRBV9 and TRBJ1-5, with D hard to call. Trimming shortened V by 3 bases and J by 7 bases, and 11 bases separated the two germline ends. The length of the CDR3 is 13 residues. Germline V gene lookup returns CDR1 SGDLS and CDR2 YYNGEE. The CDR3 coding sequence is TGTGCCAGCAGCGGGAATGAGGGACAGCCCCAGCATTTT. It translates to CASSGNEGQPQHF.

The rearrangement uses TRBV7-3 and TRBJ1-1, with TRBD1 as a possible D gene (5 bases). CDR1 and CDR2 from the germline V gene are SGHTA and FQGTGA. Trimming stripped 5 bases from V and 5 bases from J, with 12 bases between. The CDR3 extends over 13 amino acids. The DNA of the CDR3 is TGTGCCAGCAGCAGGCAGGGCCGTACTGAAGCTTTCTTT. Encoded protein: CASSRQGRTEAFF.